This entry concerns a single T cell receptor (beta chain). Its specific antigen is unknown. Germline and junction disagree at one end, which may indicate a read error. Genomic DNA was extracted with the Qiagen DNeasy kit from unsorted PBMCs and from negatively selected CD4+ and CD8+ fractions. TCR beta CDR3 regions were subjected to amplification by immunoSEQ multiplex PCR with primers that anneal to V and J segments. A synthetic immune receptor repertoire was used to minimize amplification bias, and any residual bias was removed computationally once sequencing was done. Processing in the source paper ran as follows. Repertoire diversity was quantified as the Shannon entropy index using custom Python scripts. The unsorted, CD4+ and CD8+ repertoires were each analyzed separately, with the exception of combined analyses, where CD4+ and CD8+ sequences were merged in silico. The table was pulled from immuneACCESS by TCRdb, which kept in-frame rearrangements only. Such tables lose some clones; where checked, under half of the loss comes from unresolved V genes, and the rest has no known cause. V and J calls and clone size are copied from that table; D and trimming were computed from the DNA. This sample has about 10,000 clones in its table, and approximately 91% of those were observed once. Roughly 8.8% of the sample lies in the top ten.

The CDR3 has 13 amino acids, counting the end cysteine and phenylalanine. Just CDR3 DNA is preserved here, 39 bases in frame from base 1. CDR1 and CDR2 (MNHEY, SMNVEV) derive from the germline V gene (reference sequence). This entry is derived from a study of PD-1 blockade in classical Hodgkin lymphoma (dated by TCRdb to 2020 to 2022). In the study overall: The study used TCR beta sequencing and CyTOF to define a peripheral blood immune signature of response to PD-1 blockade in classical Hodgkin lymphoma.

Broader findings and caveats from the paper: Baseline TCR diversity was reported as lower in newly diagnosed patients than in healthy donors, and lower still in relapsed/refractory patients. The study was limited to a single clinical trial cohort, and causes of repertoire differences, possibly disease activity or prior therapy, remained undefined.

Per the publication, the time point label means: newly diagnosed, previously untreated cHL patient sample. Using a Miltenyi CD8+ T cell isolation kit, CD8+ T cells were purified from thawed PBMCs through magnetic negative selection. As a comparison group for the relapsed/refractory trial patients, PBMCs from patients with newly diagnosed, previously untreated classical Hodgkin lymphoma were sequenced. Peripheral blood was collected in 8 mL Vacutainer Cell Preparation Tubes, from which PBMCs were isolated by centrifugation and then cryopreserved. Purified CD4+ and CD8+ fractions were generated only in cases for which an additional PBMC sample was available. On LS columns in a quadroMACS separator, the magnetically labelled cells were depleted, and the flow-through was collected as the purified fraction.

This receptor was taken from a human donor with classical Hodgkin lymphoma. The sample taken for sequencing was CD8+ T cells from blood. The sequence is built from TRBV27 and TRBJ2-7, and 7 bases in between align with TRBD1. The DNA sequence reads TGTGCCAGCGGCCCTCCGACAGGGTACGGGCAGTACTTC. Its protein product is CASGPPTGYGQYF.